The TCR beta chain described here comes from a study of OX40 agonist ivuxolimab in advanced cancers. Background on the study: The dose-escalation group included hepatocellular carcinoma, melanoma, renal cell carcinoma and head and neck cancer. Study-level findings and limits: Researchers did not determine the expanded peripheral T cells' antigen specificity.

This clone was seen a few times. As yet, its antigen is unknown. Blood was sampled at baseline, cycle 4 day 1, and cycle 7 day 1. J lost 6 bases, V lost 5 bases, and 14 bases had no gene match. The CDR3 is made up of 16 amino acids. Germline V CDR1 and CDR2: SGHVT, SQSDAQ. Method: immunoSEQ multiplex PCR; TCRdb's copy keeps in-frame clones and lacks some. The sample contains 20,000 to 25,000 clones, around three quarters of which appear only once. The material sequenced was CD4+ or CD8+ T cells sorted from blood, taken in a trial of the OX40 agonist ivuxolimab. V is TRBV7-4 and J is TRBJ2-7, with 9 bases matching TRBD2. This sequence was found in an adult with an advanced solid tumor such as melanoma, head and neck, liver or kidney cancer. This CDR3 reads CASSRWRGGRKGEQYF. DNA of the CDR3: TGTGCCAGCAGCCGGTGGCGGGGGGGCCGGAAGGGCGAGCAGTACTTC. The variable domain in full, with the rest retrieved from reference TRBV7-4 and TRBJ2-7, is GAGVSQSPRYKVAKRGRDVALRCDSISGHVTLYWYRQTLGQGSEVLTYSQSDAQRDKSGRPSGRFSAERPERSVSTLKIQRTEQGDSAVYLCASSRWRGGRKGEQYFGPGTRLTVT.